These 16 T cell receptor beta chains came from one sample sequenced in a study of blood T cells in healthy people across ages. Next came a second PCR, run for about 6 to 11 cycles, which used a sample-barcoded 5' primer along with a J-beta primer mix. TCRdb itself ran the 5' RACE reads through MiXCR, one entry per CDR3 protein. The table lists fewer than 2,000,000 distinct CDR3 sequences, about 39% of them singletons. Material for sequencing was blood. Receptors were obtained from a human donor in good health.

V is TRBV7-6 and J is TRBJ1-1; D is ambiguous. The CDR3 extends over 14 amino acids. V gave up 5 bases and J gave up 4 bases, with 14 bases separating them. The germline gives CDR1 SGHVS, CDR2 FNYEAQ. The CDR3 protein is CASSPRRSSTEAFF. The CDR3 coding sequence is TGTGCCAGCAGCCCTCGACGGAGCTCCACTGAAGCTTTCTTT.

The chain joins TRBV20-1 to TRBJ2-3; TRBD2 aligns across 10 bases. Germline values: CDR1 DFQATT, CDR2 SNEGSKA (reference sequence). After removal of 6 bases from V and 2 bases from J, the junction contained 11 bases not matched to a gene. The CDR3 extends over 16 amino acids. The CDR3 nucleotides read TGCAGTGCCACAGTAACCGGGACTAGCGTCACAGATACGCAGTATTTT. It yields the protein CSATVTGTSVTDTQYF.

The V gene is TRBV12-3 or TRBV12-4, the J gene TRBJ1-1; D is unresolved. CDR3 size: 13 residues. V was trimmed by 6 bases and J by 6 bases, leaving 14 bases between them. The CDR3 nucleotides are TGTGCCAGCAGCCTTGACACAAACGCTGAAGCTTTCTTT. It codes for CASSLDTNAEAFF.

Here the CDR3 DNA reads TGTGCCAGCACCGAGCTAGCGGGGGCGGGAGAGACCCAGTACTTC. It is translated as CASTELAGAGETQYF. The J gene is TRBJ2-5, the V gene TRBV11-3; 10 bases agree with TRBD2. Germline CDR1 reads SGHNT; CDR2 reads YENEEA. With V trimmed by 7 bases and J by 4 bases, 9 bases remained unmatched. This CDR3 spans 15 amino acids.

V usage is TRBV6-5 and J usage is TRBJ1-4; 7 nucleotides align to TRBD1. Trimming took 6 bases from V and 7 from J; bases not matched to a gene: 8. Germline lookup yields CDR1 MNHEY and CDR2 SVGAGI. The CDR3 is 14 amino acids. The CDR3 region has the DNA TGTGCCAGCAGCCAACAGGGGCCGGGTGAAAAACTGTTTTTT. Its protein product is CASSQQGPGEKLFF.

V is TRBV5-6 and J is TRBJ1-2; TRBD1 matches 8 bases. Trimming took 4 bases from V and 4 from J; bases not matched to a gene: 15. This CDR3 spans 17 amino acids. The germline gives CDR1 SGHDT, CDR2 YYEEEE. The CDR3 reads CASSVNDRGVLGYGYTF. CDR3 in DNA: TGTGCCAGCAGCGTCAACGACAGGGGCGTACTGGGCTATGGCTACACCTTC.

The V call is TRBV6-5, the J call TRBJ1-2; no clear D. The CDR3 is 13 amino acids. The V end lost 7 bases, the J end lost 2 bases, and 11 bases lay between the germline ends. The V gene's germline CDR1 is MNHEY and CDR2 SVGAGI. The CDR3 protein is CASTRTTNYGYTF. The CDR3 DNA reads as TGTGCCAGCACCAGGACGACCAACTATGGCTACACCTTC.

This chain joins TRBV20-1 and TRBJ2-1, with 9 bases matching TRBD1. With 2 bases clipped from V and 7 bases from J, the junction kept 3 bases outside the gene matches. This CDR3 region has 13 residues. Germline V gene data show CDR1 as DFQATT and CDR2 as SNEGSKA (reference sequence). The CDR3 region has the DNA TGCAGTGCTAGACCGACAGGGGGTAATGAGCAGTTCTTC. Protein product: CSARPTGGNEQFF.

The rearrangement uses TRBV5-1 and TRBJ1-4; a possible D gene is TRBD1 (5 bases). V gave up 5 bases and J gave up 2 bases, with 13 bases separating them. The CDR3 has 15 amino acids. Germline values: CDR1 SGHRS, CDR2 YFSETQ. The CDR3 region has the DNA TGCGCCAGCAGGATCGGGACCGCGACTAATGAAAAACTGTTTTTT. It specifies CASRIGTATNEKLFF.

CDR3 bases: TGTGCCAGCAGCCAGGCTGGGGCAGGGTACGGAAACTATGGCTACACCTTC. Protein sequence: CASSQAGAGYGNYGYTF. This rearrangement joins TRBV4-2 to TRBJ1-2, with a tentative D call TRBD1 (5 bases). CDR1 is LGHNA and CDR2 is YNFKEQ in the germline V gene. Deletions cut 3 bases from V and 2 bases from J, with 19 bases between. This CDR3 is 17 amino acids long.

This clonotype has a handful of counts. This sequence joins TRBV29-1 and TRBJ2-3; D might be TRBD1 (5 bases). Trimming removed 1 base at V and 2 bases at J, with 13 bases between. The length of the CDR3 is 15 residues. The germline V gene has CDR1 SQVTM and CDR2 ANQGSEA. CDR3 sequence (DNA): TGCAGCGTTGAAGGATCGTCAGGGATCACAGATACGCAGTATTTT. This sequence encodes CSVEGSSGITDTQYF.

This chain connects TRBV5-1 to TRBJ2-2, with 10 bases identical to TRBD2. CDR3 size: 15 residues. Germline V lookup: CDR1 SGHRS, CDR2 YFSETQ. V shed 6 bases and J 7 bases; nucleotides not matched to a gene: 9. DNA for the CDR3: TGCGCCAGCACCCTGAGCGGGGGGGCTGACGGGGAGCTGTTTTTT. It codes for CASTLSGGADGELFF.

Details on this clonotype: The junction departs from the called germline gene at one end, perhaps through a read error. The genes are TRBV7-9 and TRBJ1-1; D not resolved. The CDR3 sequence is 15 residues long. The V gene's germline CDR1 is SEHNR and CDR2 FQNEAQ (reference sequence). The CDR3 protein is CANSLGRRRNTEAFF. The CDR3, as DNA: TGTGCCAACAGCTTAGGGCGACGGAGGAACACTGAAGCTTTCTTT.

This clonotype has just a few counts. The chain has TRBV3-1 and TRBJ2-7; no definite D call. This CDR3 region has 16 residues. Germline V gives CDR1 LGHDT, CDR2 YNNKEL (reference sequence). With 0 bases removed from V and 6 bases from J, the gap between germline ends came to 18 bases. The CDR3 nucleotides read TGTGCCAGCAGCCAAGATGACCACTATGAACCCAGCGAGCAGTACTTC. Translating it yields CASSQDDHYEPSEQYF.

The table lists this clonotype with a few counts. This sequence joins TRBV20-1 and TRBJ2-7, with D unresolved. This CDR3 is built from 13 residues. Trimming shortened V by 4 bases and J by 2 bases, and 12 bases separated the two germline ends. The germline V gene has CDR1 DFQATT and CDR2 SNEGSKA (reference sequence). Written as DNA, the CDR3 is TGCAGTGCTAAGGGCCCTCTGGCCTACGAGCAGTACTTC. Amino acids: CSAKGPLAYEQYF.

This clonotype showed up many times. V and J are TRBV2 and TRBJ1-2; 7 nucleotides match TRBD1. Germline V lookup: CDR1 SNHLY, CDR2 FYNNEI. The CDR3 covers 17 residues. Trimming took 4 bases from V and 0 from J; bases not matched to a gene: 11. In nucleotides, the CDR3 is TGTGCCAGCAGTGCCTTGAGGACAGGCGTTACTAACTATGGCTACACCTTC. This encodes CASSALRTGVTNYGYTF.